Sequencing of this T cell receptor beta chain was carried out in a study of blood T cell repertoires in COVID-19. In the study overall: From T cells, B-cell-depleted T cells, or PBMCs came the material, which was cDNA or gDNA.

The CDR3 runs to 17 residues. In germline, CDR1 is LNHDA, CDR2 SQIVND (reference sequence). Losses at the gene ends were 6 bases for V and 2 bases for J; bases not matched to a gene: 15. This table comes from immunoSEQ multiplex PCR, and its TCRdb copy is limited to in-frame clones, with some not included. This sample has 490,000 or so clones, with more than 85% found just once. The study drew participants aged about 18 to 89 years from approximately 23 US areas. Clinical history reported by participants formed the basis on which cohorts were assigned. Cohort 3 recovery required two negative PCRs, clearance, or symptom resolution.

The chain uses TRBV19 and TRBJ1-2, with 7 bases lining up with TRBD1. The clonotype originates from an older woman who had recovered from COVID-19. The source material was PBMCs or T cells enriched from blood (not recorded which). This CDR3 reads CASSVSTRTGLNYGYTF. The CDR3 nucleotides read TGTGCCAGTAGCGTTTCCACCCGGACAGGCCTAAACTATGGCTACACCTTC.